The entry below describes one T cell receptor beta chain. Its specificity is not known. Per germline, CDR1 SGHNT and CDR2 YENEEA. Trimming took 1 base from V and 1 from J, leaving 7 bases between them. The CDR3 extends over 15 amino acids. The sample belongs to a study of T-cell memory formation after mild COVID-19. Study background: TCR clusters mostly belonged to single donors. Notes on the study in general: Shrinking CD4+ clones were chiefly CM and EM; CD8+ ones were chiefly EMRA.

TCRdb reprocessed the 5' RACE reads with MiXCR, giving one entry per CDR3 protein. The sample holds 400,000 to 500,000 distinct CDR3 sequences, about 20% seen once. The chain employs TRBV11-3 and TRBJ2-2; TRBD2 might be the D (5 bases). Source material: PBMCs or a T cell subset sorted from them (not recorded which). This TCR derives from an adult woman who had mild COVID-19 (a few samples of this study predate the infection). Cell type and time point are not known. CDR3 nucleotides: TGTGCCAGCAGCTTAGTGGAGGTGAACACCGGGGAGCTGTTTTTT. This codes for CASSLVEVNTGELFF.